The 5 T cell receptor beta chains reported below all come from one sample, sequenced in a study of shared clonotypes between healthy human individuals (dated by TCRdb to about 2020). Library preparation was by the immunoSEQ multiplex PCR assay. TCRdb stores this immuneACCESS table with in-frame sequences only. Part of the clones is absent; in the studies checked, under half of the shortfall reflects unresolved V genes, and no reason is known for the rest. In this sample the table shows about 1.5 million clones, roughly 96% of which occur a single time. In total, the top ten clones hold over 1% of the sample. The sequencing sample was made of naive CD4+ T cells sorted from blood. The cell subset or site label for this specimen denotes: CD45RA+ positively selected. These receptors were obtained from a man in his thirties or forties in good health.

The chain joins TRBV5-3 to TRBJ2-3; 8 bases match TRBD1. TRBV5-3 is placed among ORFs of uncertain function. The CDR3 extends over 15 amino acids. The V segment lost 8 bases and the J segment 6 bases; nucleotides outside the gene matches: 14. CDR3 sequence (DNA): TGTGCCAGCAGTTACACCCAGGGGGCGCCGGATACGCAGTATTTT. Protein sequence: CASSYTQGAPDTQYF.

DNA for the CDR3: TGTGCCAGCAGCTGGGGAGAGACCCAGTACTTC. Translating it yields CASSWGETQYF. This chain connects TRBV5-4 to TRBJ2-5; D is unresolved. V gave up 3 bases and J gave up 4 bases, with 4 bases separating them. This CDR3 region has 11 residues. CDR1 is SGHNT and CDR2 is YYREEE in the germline V gene (reference sequence).

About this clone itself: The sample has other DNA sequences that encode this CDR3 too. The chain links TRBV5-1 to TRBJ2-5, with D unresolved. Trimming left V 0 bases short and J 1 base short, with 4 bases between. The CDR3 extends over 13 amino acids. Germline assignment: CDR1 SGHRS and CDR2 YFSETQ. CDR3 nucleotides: TGCGCCAGCAGCTTGGGGGCCCAAGAGACCCAGTACTTC. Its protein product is CASSLGAQETQYF.

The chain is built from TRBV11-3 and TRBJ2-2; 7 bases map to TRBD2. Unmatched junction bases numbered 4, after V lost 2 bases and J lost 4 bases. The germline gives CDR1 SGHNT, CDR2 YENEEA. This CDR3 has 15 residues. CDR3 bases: TGTGCCAGCAGCTTAAGCGGGGTGGGCACCGGGGAGCTGTTTTTT. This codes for CASSLSGVGTGELFF.

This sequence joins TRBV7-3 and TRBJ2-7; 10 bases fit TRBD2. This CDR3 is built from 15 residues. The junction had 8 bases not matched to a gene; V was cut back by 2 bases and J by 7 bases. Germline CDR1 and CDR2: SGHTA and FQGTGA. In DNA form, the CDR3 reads TGTGCCAGCAGCTTAGGTAGCGGGAGGTTCGAGGAGCAGTACTTC. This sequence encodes CASSLGSGRFEEQYF.